The clone carrying this T cell receptor (beta chain) came up a few times. A second roughly 7 to 11 cycle PCR used barcoded and J-beta primers. In TCRdb, the 5' RACE reads were re-called with MiXCR into one record per CDR3 protein. The table records about a million distinct CDR3 sequences, more than 30% of them present only once. J was trimmed by 1 base and V by 3 bases; bases with no gene match: 1. Germline V CDR1 and CDR2: SGHTA, FQGNSA. The CDR3 totals 15 residues. This record belongs to a study of blood T cells in healthy people across ages. The genes are TRBV7-2 and TRBJ2-4, with 9 bases matching TRBD1. This clonotype originated in a man between 18 and 35 years old in good health. Source material: blood. The CDR3 here is CASSFGQGAKNIQYF. CDR3 DNA: TGTGCCAGCAGCTTTGGACAGGGGGCCAAAAACATTCAGTACTTC.